Listed below are T cell receptor beta chains from one sample, sequenced in a study of T cell repertoires in ileal Crohn's disease. Profiling relied on immunoSEQ multiplex PCR, and the TCRdb table lists in-frame clones only, not all of them. This table has some 7,000 clones, approximately 83% appearing once. The sequencing input was ileal tissue. Source of these receptors: an adult with Crohn's disease. Each CDR3 is given with its conserved first and last residue. D genes are given only for firm matches. Size tells how often a clone was seen (once, few, many) or the class of an expanded clone, and some rows leave it out.

clone size: -
D gene: -
V gene: TRBV30
J gene: TRBJ1-2
CDR3 protein: CAWSVLGRNYGYTF
CDR3 DNA: TGTGCCTGGAGTGTACTTGGGCGCAACTATGGCTACACCTTC

clone size: -
D gene: TRBD1
V gene: TRBV9
J gene: TRBJ2-1
CDR3 protein: CASRPGTGSYNEQFF
CDR3 DNA: TGTGCCAGCAGACCCGGGACAGGGAGCTACAATGAGCAGTTCTTC

clone size: once
D gene: TRBD2
V gene: TRBV5-1
J gene: TRBJ2-1
CDR3 protein: CSSSLVGSGTTHNEQFF
CDR3 DNA: TGCTCCAGCAGCTTGGTTGGGTCCGGGACTACTCACAATGAGCAGTTCTTC

clone size: -
D gene: TRBD1
V gene: TRBV6-5
J gene: TRBJ1-2
CDR3 protein: CASSRDRGDGYTF
CDR3 DNA: TGTGCCAGCAGCCGAGACAGGGGGGATGGCTACACCTTC

clone size: -
D gene: TRBD1
V gene: TRBV5-6
J gene: TRBJ2-7
CDR3 protein: CASNLQGTSYEQYF
CDR3 DNA: TGTGCCAGCAACTTACAGGGGACATCCTACGAGCAGTACTTC

clone size: -
D gene: TRBD2
V gene: TRBV2
J gene: TRBJ2-5
CDR3 protein: CASSDGTSGGLQETQYF
CDR3 DNA: TGTGCCAGCAGTGATGGAACTAGCGGGGGGCTCCAAGAGACCCAGTACTTC

clone size: -
D gene: -
V gene: TRBV5-6
J gene: TRBJ2-7
CDR3 protein: CASLLRGPSYEQYF
CDR3 DNA: TGTGCCAGCCTACTCCGGGGTCCTTCCTACGAGCAGTACTTC

clone size: -
D gene: TRBD2
V gene: TRBV5-4
J gene: TRBJ2-2
CDR3 protein: CASSSSSGGTGELFF
CDR3 DNA: TGTGCCAGCAGCTCGTCTAGCGGGGGGACCGGGGAGCTGTTTTTT

clone size: -
D gene: -
V gene: TRBV7-9
J gene: TRBJ1-2
CDR3 protein: CASSRRADLGLHTF
CDR3 DNA: TGTGCCAGCAGCAGGAGGGCGGACTTAGGATTACACACCTTC

clone size: -
D gene: -
V gene: TRBV5-1
J gene: TRBJ1-5
CDR3 protein: CASSAVGNQPQHF
CDR3 DNA: TGCGCCAGCTCGGCCGTAGGGAATCAGCCCCAGCATTTT

clone size: -
D gene: TRBD1
V gene: TRBV11-3
J gene: TRBJ2-1
CDR3 protein: CASSSSGTGVPEQFF
CDR3 DNA: TGTGCCAGCAGCTCATCCGGGACAGGGGTTCCTGAGCAGTTCTTC

clone size: -
D gene: -
V gene: TRBV25-1
J gene: TRBJ2-7
CDR3 protein: CASSVGGHSNYEQYF
CDR3 DNA: TGTGCCAGCAGTGTCGGGGGGCATTCCAACTACGAGCAGTACTTC

clone size: -
D gene: TRBD2
V gene: TRBV15
J gene: TRBJ2-7
CDR3 protein: CATSRDIGGNSYEQYF
CDR3 DNA: TGTGCCACCAGCAGAGATATCGGGGGGAACTCCTACGAGCAGTACTTC

clone size: few
D gene: -
V gene: TRBV5-6
J gene: TRBJ1-3
CDR3 protein: CASGTLSGNTIYF
CDR3 DNA: TGTGCCTCCGGGACACTGTCTGGAAACACCATATATTTT

clone size: -
D gene: TRBD2
V gene: TRBV29-1
J gene: TRBJ2-1
CDR3 protein: CSVAGGAEQFF
CDR3 DNA: TGCAGCGTTGCGGGAGGGGCTGAGCAGTTCTTC

clone size: -
D gene: -
V gene: TRBV30
J gene: TRBJ1-2
CDR3 protein: CACVGEPTGYTF
CDR3 DNA: TGTGCCTGTGTGGGGGAACCGACCGGCTACACCTTC

clone size: -
D gene: -
V gene: TRBV5-1
J gene: TRBJ2-7
CDR3 protein: CASSAGGASYEQYF
CDR3 DNA: TGCGCCAGCTCCGCCGGAGGGGCCTCCTACGAGCAGTACTTC

clone size: once
D gene: -
V gene: TRBV6-4
J gene: TRBJ2-3
CDR3 protein: CASSGGSTDTQYF
CDR3 DNA: TGTGCCAGCAGTGGCGGGAGCACAGATACGCAGTATTTT